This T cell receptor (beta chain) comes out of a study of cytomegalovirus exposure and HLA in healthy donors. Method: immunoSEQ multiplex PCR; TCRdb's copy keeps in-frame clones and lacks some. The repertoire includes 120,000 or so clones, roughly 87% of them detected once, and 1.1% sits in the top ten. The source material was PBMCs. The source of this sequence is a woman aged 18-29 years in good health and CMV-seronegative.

CDR3 sequence reads: CAWSVALHGYTF. CDR3 nucleotide sequence: TGTGCCTGGAGTGTAGCTCTCCATGGCTACACCTTC. The chain uses TRBV30 and TRBJ1-2, with unresolved D. The CDR3 loop spans 12 amino acids. V dropped 0 bases and J dropped 6 bases, with 8 bases sitting between them. CDR1 is GTSNPN, CDR2 SVGIG, per germline (reference sequence).